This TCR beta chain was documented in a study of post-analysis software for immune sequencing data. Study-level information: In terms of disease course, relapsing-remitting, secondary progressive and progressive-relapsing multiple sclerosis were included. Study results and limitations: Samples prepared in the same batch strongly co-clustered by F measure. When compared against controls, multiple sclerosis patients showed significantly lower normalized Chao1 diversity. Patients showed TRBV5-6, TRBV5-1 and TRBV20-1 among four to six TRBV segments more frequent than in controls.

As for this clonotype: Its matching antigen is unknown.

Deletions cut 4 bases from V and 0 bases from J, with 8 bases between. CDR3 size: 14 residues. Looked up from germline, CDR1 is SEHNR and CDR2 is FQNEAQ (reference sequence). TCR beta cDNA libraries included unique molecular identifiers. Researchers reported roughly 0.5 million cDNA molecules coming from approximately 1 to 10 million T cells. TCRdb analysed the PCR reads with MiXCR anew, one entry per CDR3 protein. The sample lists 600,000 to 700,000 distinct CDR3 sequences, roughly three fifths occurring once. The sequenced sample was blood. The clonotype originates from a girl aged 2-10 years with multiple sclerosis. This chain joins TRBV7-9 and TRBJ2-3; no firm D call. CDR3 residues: CASSSQDSTDTQYF. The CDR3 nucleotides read TGTGCCAGCAGCTCGCAGGACAGCACAGATACGCAGTATTTT.